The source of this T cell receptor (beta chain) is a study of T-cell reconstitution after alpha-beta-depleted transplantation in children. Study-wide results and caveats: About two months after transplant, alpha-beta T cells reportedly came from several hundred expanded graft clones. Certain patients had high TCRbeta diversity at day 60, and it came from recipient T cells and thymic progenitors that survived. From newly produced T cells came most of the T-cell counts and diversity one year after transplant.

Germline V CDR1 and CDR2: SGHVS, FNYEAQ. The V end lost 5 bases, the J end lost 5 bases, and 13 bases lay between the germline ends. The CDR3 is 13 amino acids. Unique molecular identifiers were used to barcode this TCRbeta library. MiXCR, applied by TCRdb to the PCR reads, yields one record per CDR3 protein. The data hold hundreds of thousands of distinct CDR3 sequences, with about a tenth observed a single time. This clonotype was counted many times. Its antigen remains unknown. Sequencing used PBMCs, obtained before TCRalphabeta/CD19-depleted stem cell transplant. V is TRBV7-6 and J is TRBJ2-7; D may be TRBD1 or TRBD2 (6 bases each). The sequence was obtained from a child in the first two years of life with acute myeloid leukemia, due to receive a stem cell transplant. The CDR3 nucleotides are TGTGCCAGCAGCCTTCTGGGGGGCAACGAGCAGTACTTC. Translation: CASSLLGGNEQYF.